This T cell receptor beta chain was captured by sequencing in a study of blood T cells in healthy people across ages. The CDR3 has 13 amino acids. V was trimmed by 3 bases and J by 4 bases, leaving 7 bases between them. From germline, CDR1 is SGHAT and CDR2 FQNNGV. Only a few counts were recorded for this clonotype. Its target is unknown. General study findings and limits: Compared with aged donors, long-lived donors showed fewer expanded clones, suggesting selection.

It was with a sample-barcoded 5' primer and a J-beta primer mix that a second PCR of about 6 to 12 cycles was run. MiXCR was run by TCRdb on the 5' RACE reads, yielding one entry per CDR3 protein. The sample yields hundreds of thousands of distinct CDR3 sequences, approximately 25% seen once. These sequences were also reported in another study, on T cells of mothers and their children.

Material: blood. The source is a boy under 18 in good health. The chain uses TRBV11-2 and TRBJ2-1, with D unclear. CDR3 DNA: TGTGCCAGCAGCTTTTACACGTACAATGAGCAGTTCTTC. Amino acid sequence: CASSFYTYNEQFF.